This T cell receptor (beta chain) was profiled in a study of blood T cell repertoires in COVID-19. Study context: COVID-19 samples collected from the United States, Italy and Spain covered acute and convalescent phases. T cells, B-cell-depleted T cells, or PBMCs supplied cDNA or gDNA.

Study processing details: Nucleated cell number was recorded as an estimate derived from reference gene primer amplification. Sequencing was performed with immunoSEQ multiplex PCR; in TCRdb, only in-frame clones are kept and a portion is missing. Clone size and the V and J calls come from that table; the DNA yielded D and trimming. The sample carries roughly 25,000 clones, around 67% recorded once. This CDR3 is built from 14 residues. V shed 6 bases, J shed 4 bases, and the junction held 4 bases outside the gene matches. The germline gives CDR1 SGHRS, CDR2 YFSETQ. The chain carries TRBV5-1 and TRBJ2-3, with 11 bases lining up with TRBD1. The sequenced material came from peripheral blood. The source is a man between 60 and 75 years old with active or convalescent COVID-19. CDR3 loop: CASTRTGGADTQYF. The CDR3 DNA is TGCGCCAGCACCCGGACAGGGGGCGCAGATACGCAGTATTTT. Full variable domain (rest looked up from reference TRBV5-1 and TRBJ2-3): KAGVTQTPRYLIKTRGQQVTLSCSPISGHRSVSWYQQTPGQGLQFLFEYFSETQRNKGNFPGRFSGRQFSNSRSEMNVSTLELGDSALYLCASTRTGGADTQYFGPGTRLTVL.